This is a list of T cell receptor beta chains from one sample in a study of tumor-infiltrating lymphocytes in oesophageal squamous cell carcinoma. Via MiXCR, TCRdb re-called the PCR reads, giving one row per CDR3 protein. Of about 10,000 distinct CDR3 sequences in the sample, roughly 64% were seen once. The source material was esophageal tumor tissue. The receptor set was obtained from a female donor with esophageal squamous cell carcinoma. Both conserved end residues are trimmed from each CDR3. Fields, in order: D gene, J gene, CDR3 length, V gene, CDR3 protein. D genes are given only for firm matches.

>-|TRBJ1-1|14|TRBV5-1
ASSLGPVGQLEEAF
>-|-|13|TRBV12-3/TRBV12-4
ASSFGRGLSYEQY
>TRBD1|TRBJ2-7|11|TRBV7-6
ASSQGQGREQY
>TRBD2|TRBJ2-5|11|TRBV6-5
ASMASGQETQY
>-|TRBJ2-3|11|TRBV7-9
ASSFNGGDTQY
>-|TRBJ1-1|11|TRBV7-7
ASSLGFGTEAF
>-|-|14|TRBV11-3
ASSLAPGLEVHEQY
>-|TRBJ2-1|12|TRBV5-1
ASSLQGRQNEQF
>-|TRBJ2-3|9|TRBV7-2
ASRITDTQY
>-|TRBJ2-2|13|TRBV7-9
ASSSDSVITGELF
>TRBD1|-|14|TRBV7-6
ASSRDRGLASYEQY
>-|-|11|TRBV6-2/TRBV6-3
ASSYAGSETQF
>-|TRBJ2-6|13|TRBV6-2/TRBV6-3
ASSYDSSGANVLT
>-|TRBJ1-3|13|TRBV6-6
ASSYMGGSGNTIY
>-|TRBJ2-5|14|TRBV7-6
ASSLAQWTGGSEQY
>TRBD2|-|13|TRBV7-6
ASSPIAGGHNEQF
>-|-|13|TRBV4-1
ASSQRDGESYEQY
>-|TRBJ2-1|14|TRBV5-4
ASSLAGRFAYNEQF
>-|TRBJ2-7|12|TRBV10-3
AISEVLRAGEQY
>TRBD1|TRBJ2-1|11|TRBV11-3
ASSPRQGREQF
>-|TRBJ2-3|12|TRBV6-1
ASMSLGTTDTQY
>-|-|12|TRBV7-3
ASSQGGGKETQY
>-|TRBJ1-2|12|TRBV25-1
ASSDRGGLRGYT
>-|TRBJ2-4|13|TRBV12-3/TRBV12-4
ASSLAGGPLNEQY
>TRBD1|TRBJ2-4|13|TRBV7-9
ASSSPATGFGIQY
>TRBD1|TRBJ2-1|13|TRBV12-3/TRBV12-4
ASSIGQGHYNEQF
>TRBD1|TRBJ2-1|14|TRBV7-3
ASSLSPLTGLREQF
>-|-|12|TRBV28
ASSSWTSNDEQY